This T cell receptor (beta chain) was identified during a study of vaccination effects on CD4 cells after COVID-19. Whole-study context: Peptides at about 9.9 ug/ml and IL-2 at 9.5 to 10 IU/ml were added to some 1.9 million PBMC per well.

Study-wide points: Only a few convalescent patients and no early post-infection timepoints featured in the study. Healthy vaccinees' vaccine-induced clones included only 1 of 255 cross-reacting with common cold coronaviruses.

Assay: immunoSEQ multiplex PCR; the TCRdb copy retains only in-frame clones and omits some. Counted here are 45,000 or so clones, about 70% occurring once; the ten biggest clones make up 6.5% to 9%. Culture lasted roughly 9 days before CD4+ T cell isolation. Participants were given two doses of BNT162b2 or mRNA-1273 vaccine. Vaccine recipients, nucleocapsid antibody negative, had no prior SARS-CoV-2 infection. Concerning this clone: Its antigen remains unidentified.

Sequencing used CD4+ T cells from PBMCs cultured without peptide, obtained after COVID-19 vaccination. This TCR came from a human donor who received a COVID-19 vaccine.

CDR3 DNA sequence: TGTGCCAGCAGCATTGGGGGATCCTACAATGAGCAGTTCTTC. Residues: CASSIGGSYNEQFF. The rearrangement joins TRBV11-1 to TRBJ2-1; D tentatively fits TRBD1 or TRBD2 (5 bases each). The germline V gene has CDR1 SGHAT and CDR2 FQDESV (reference sequence). The V gene lost 5 bases and the J gene lost 1 base, with 9 bases spanning the gap. CDR3 length: 14 residues.